This TCR beta chain was obtained from a study of blood T cell repertoires in COVID-19. In the study overall: The United States, Italy and Spain supplied acute and convalescent COVID-19 samples. Sources were T cells, B-cell-depleted T cells, or PBMCs; the material itself was cDNA or gDNA.

Trimming stripped 8 bases from V and 11 bases from J, with 15 bases between. The CDR3 covers 11 residues. Germline V gene data show CDR1 as MDHEN and CDR2 as SYDVKM. Recruitment covered about two dozen US areas and drew participants whose ages spanned roughly 18 to 90 years. Within 2 weeks before study entry, exposed participants met a COVID-19 case. TCRdb keeps only in-frame clones here, not all; method: immunoSEQ multiplex PCR. The repertoire holds 150,000 or so clones, 87% seen once, with roughly 4% in the top ten. This clone showed up just once. Sequences were obtained from PBMCs or T cells enriched from blood (not recorded which). The TCR sequence derives from a woman in her thirties or forties who had been exposed to COVID-19. The V gene is TRBV28, the J gene TRBJ1-1; tentatively, D is TRBD1 (6 bases). The CDR3 reads CASLAGAQAFF. The CDR3 bases are TGTGCCAGCCTTGCAGGGGCTCAGGCTTTCTTT.